This is a list of T cell receptor beta chains from one sample in a study of T cells after yellow fever vaccination. One entry per CDR3 protein, called by TCRdb with MiXCR from the 5' RACE reads. The table lists approximately 250,000 distinct CDR3 sequences, roughly 5.6% of them singletons. The starting material was CD4+ T cells sorted from PBMCs, obtained on the day of the yellow fever booster vaccination. All receptors derive from a man aged 18 to 29 who received the YFV17D yellow fever vaccine. Both conserved end residues are part of each CDR3. Fields, in order: D gene, clone size, J gene, V gene, CDR3 DNA, CDR3 protein. The D gene is left open where the match is weak. Expanded clones are given a class, and other clones once, few, many or no size at all.

d_gene: NA; abundance: NA; j_gene: TRBJ2-7; v_gene: TRBV12-3/TRBV12-4; CDR3nt: TGTGCCAGCAGCCACAGGGTCCTCGAGCAGTACTTC; CDR3aa: CASSHRVLEQYF
d_gene: TRBD1; abundance: many; j_gene: TRBJ2-5; v_gene: TRBV28; CDR3nt: TGTGCCAGCAGTCCCTGGACAGGCATAGAGACCCAGTACTTC; CDR3aa: CASSPWTGIETQYF
d_gene: TRBD1; abundance: many; j_gene: TRBJ2-5; v_gene: TRBV5-1; CDR3nt: TGCGCCAGCAGCTTGTTGAGGGGGCAACAAGAGACCCAGTACTTC; CDR3aa: CASSLLRGQQETQYF
d_gene: TRBD2; abundance: few; j_gene: TRBJ2-1; v_gene: TRBV11-1; CDR3nt: TGTGCCAGCAGCTCACCTCTAGCGGGGGCCATAAATGAGCAGTTCTTC; CDR3aa: CASSSPLAGAINEQFF
d_gene: NA; abundance: NA; j_gene: TRBJ1-4; v_gene: TRBV5-1; CDR3nt: TGCGCCAGCAGCTCCGGACAGTTTCGTAATGAAAAACTGTTTTTT; CDR3aa: CASSSGQFRNEKLFF
d_gene: TRBD2; abundance: few; j_gene: TRBJ2-1; v_gene: TRBV28; CDR3nt: TGTGCCAGCAGTCCCGGGACTAGCTCCTACAATGAGCAGTTCTTC; CDR3aa: CASSPGTSSYNEQFF
d_gene: NA; abundance: many; j_gene: TRBJ2-1; v_gene: TRBV9; CDR3nt: TGTGCCAGCAGCGCCCACCGAGCAGGTCACGACTACAATGAGCAGTTCTTC; CDR3aa: CASSAHRAGHDYNEQFF
d_gene: TRBD1; abundance: many; j_gene: TRBJ2-1; v_gene: TRBV10-3; CDR3nt: TGTGCCATCAGTGAGTCGATTGGGACAGGGGGCCAAAATGAGCAGTTCTTC; CDR3aa: CAISESIGTGGQNEQFF
d_gene: NA; abundance: NA; j_gene: TRBJ2-1; v_gene: TRBV19; CDR3nt: TGTGCCAGTAGTGTGCAGTCGCGTTCGGACAATGAGCAGTTCTTC; CDR3aa: CASSVQSRSDNEQFF
d_gene: NA; abundance: many; j_gene: TRBJ2-3; v_gene: TRBV7-2; CDR3nt: TGTGCCAGCAGCTTAGAGGCCAGCGGAGATACGCAGTATTTT; CDR3aa: CASSLEASGDTQYF
d_gene: TRBD2; abundance: NA; j_gene: TRBJ2-3; v_gene: TRBV20-1; CDR3nt: TGCAGTGCTAGCCACACTAGCGGCACAGATACGCAGTATTTT; CDR3aa: CSASHTSGTDTQYF
d_gene: NA; abundance: NA; j_gene: TRBJ2-3; v_gene: TRBV9; CDR3nt: TGTGCCAGCAGCGTAGCTACTTCCACAGATACGCAGTATTTT; CDR3aa: CASSVATSTDTQYF
d_gene: TRBD1; abundance: few; j_gene: TRBJ1-5; v_gene: TRBV20-1; CDR3nt: TGCAGTGCTTCGCCGTCACTTCGACAGGGGGCGAGGCATTTT; CDR3aa: CSASPSLRQGARHF
d_gene: TRBD2; abundance: few; j_gene: TRBJ2-3; v_gene: TRBV4-3; CDR3nt: TGCGCCAGCAGCCAAGGCGCTAGCGGGGGGGCTGCAGATACGCAGTATTTT; CDR3aa: CASSQGASGGAADTQYF
d_gene: TRBD1; abundance: many; j_gene: TRBJ1-6; v_gene: TRBV7-3; CDR3nt: TGTGCCAGCAGCAGGACAGGGAGAAGAGATAATTCACCCCTCCACTTT; CDR3aa: CASSRTGRRDNSPLHF
d_gene: TRBD1; abundance: few; j_gene: TRBJ2-1; v_gene: TRBV7-2; CDR3nt: TGTGCCAGCAGCTTTACAGGGGGGAGCTCCTACAATGAGCAGTTCTTC; CDR3aa: CASSFTGGSSYNEQFF
d_gene: NA; abundance: few; j_gene: TRBJ2-1; v_gene: TRBV11-3; CDR3nt: TGTGCCAGCAGCTTGGCAGCGGGCCAGTACAATGAGCAGTTCTTC; CDR3aa: CASSLAAGQYNEQFF
d_gene: TRBD1; abundance: NA; j_gene: TRBJ2-7; v_gene: TRBV29-1; CDR3nt: TGCAGCGTTAAGGGACAGGGGGCGGGTGAGCAGTACTTC; CDR3aa: CSVKGQGAGEQYF
d_gene: NA; abundance: few; j_gene: TRBJ2-2; v_gene: TRBV4-2; CDR3nt: TGTGCCAGCAGACCCCCGCTGGCCGGGGAGCTGTTTTTT; CDR3aa: CASRPPLAGELFF
d_gene: NA; abundance: few; j_gene: TRBJ2-4; v_gene: TRBV7-9; CDR3nt: TGTGCCAGCAGGCCACCCCCCGCCGGACAGCGAAACATTCAGTACTTC; CDR3aa: CASRPPPAGQRNIQYF
d_gene: TRBD1; abundance: few; j_gene: TRBJ1-1; v_gene: TRBV7-3; CDR3nt: TGTGCCAGCAGCAAGACAGGGGACGTCGCAGCCGAAGCTTTCTTT; CDR3aa: CASSKTGDVAAEAFF
d_gene: NA; abundance: few; j_gene: TRBJ2-5; v_gene: TRBV5-1; CDR3nt: TGCGCCAGCAGCAAGTTACCAGACCCATCCCTCCAAGAGACCCAGTACTTC; CDR3aa: CASSKLPDPSLQETQYF
d_gene: NA; abundance: NA; j_gene: TRBJ1-5; v_gene: TRBV28; CDR3nt: TGTGCCAGCGGGCGGGATAGCAATCAGCCCCAGCATTTT; CDR3aa: CASGRDSNQPQHF
d_gene: NA; abundance: many; j_gene: TRBJ1-1; v_gene: TRBV9; CDR3nt: TGTGCCAGCAGCGTAGATGCGGCCACGAACACTGAAGCTTTCTTT; CDR3aa: CASSVDAATNTEAFF
d_gene: NA; abundance: NA; j_gene: TRBJ2-3; v_gene: TRBV6-6; CDR3nt: TGTGCCAGCAGTTACGGTCGACTCTTCACAGATACGCAGTATTTT; CDR3aa: CASSYGRLFTDTQYF
d_gene: NA; abundance: NA; j_gene: TRBJ2-3; v_gene: TRBV4-1; CDR3nt: TGCGCCAGCAGCCAAGGAGGCTACCGTGATACGCAGTATTTT; CDR3aa: CASSQGGYRDTQYF
d_gene: NA; abundance: few; j_gene: TRBJ2-7; v_gene: TRBV5-1; CDR3nt: TGCGCCAGCAGCCAAACCGGGACCGAGAACTACGAGCAGTACTTC; CDR3aa: CASSQTGTENYEQYF
d_gene: TRBD1; abundance: few; j_gene: TRBJ2-7; v_gene: TRBV30; CDR3nt: TGTGCCTGGCGCCGGACAGGGGGACCCTACGAGCAGTACTTC; CDR3aa: CAWRRTGGPYEQYF
d_gene: NA; abundance: many; j_gene: TRBJ1-1; v_gene: TRBV7-3; CDR3nt: TGTGCCAGCAGCTCCGGACCCAACACTGAAGCTTTCTTT; CDR3aa: CASSSGPNTEAFF
d_gene: NA; abundance: many; j_gene: TRBJ2-2; v_gene: TRBV7-9; CDR3nt: TGTGCCAGCAGCTTAGAGGTTGTGGAGCTGTTTTTT; CDR3aa: CASSLEVVELFF
d_gene: NA; abundance: NA; j_gene: TRBJ1-5; v_gene: TRBV11-2; CDR3nt: TGTGCCAGCAGCTTTCAGGGCGGCAATCAGCCCCAGCATTTT; CDR3aa: CASSFQGGNQPQHF
d_gene: NA; abundance: few; j_gene: TRBJ1-1; v_gene: TRBV7-8; CDR3nt: TGTGCCAGCAGCTTAGTTGCTCCCCTGACCACTGAAGCTTTCTTT; CDR3aa: CASSLVAPLTTEAFF
d_gene: TRBD1; abundance: few; j_gene: TRBJ1-1; v_gene: TRBV12-3/TRBV12-4; CDR3nt: TGTGCCAGCAGTGTCGACAGGGGCAATCGGAACACTGAAGCTTTCTTT; CDR3aa: CASSVDRGNRNTEAFF
d_gene: NA; abundance: many; j_gene: TRBJ1-2; v_gene: TRBV5-1; CDR3nt: TGCGCCAGCAGGCCCGACGGGGGGACCTATGGCTACACCTTC; CDR3aa: CASRPDGGTYGYTF
d_gene: TRBD2; abundance: many; j_gene: TRBJ2-7; v_gene: TRBV7-9; CDR3nt: TGTGCCAGCAGCTCCTTGTTGGCGGGGGGTCACTACGAGCAGTACTTC; CDR3aa: CASSSLLAGGHYEQYF
d_gene: TRBD2; abundance: many; j_gene: TRBJ2-7; v_gene: TRBV7-2; CDR3nt: TGTGCCAGCAGCCCACTCCCCCGACTAGCGGGGGGGCTTGGCGAGCAGTACTTC; CDR3aa: CASSPLPRLAGGLGEQYF
d_gene: TRBD2; abundance: few; j_gene: TRBJ2-2; v_gene: TRBV7-2; CDR3nt: TGTGCCAGCAGCTTAAATGGCGGGGGGCCCACCGGGGAGCTGTTTTTT; CDR3aa: CASSLNGGGPTGELFF
d_gene: NA; abundance: few; j_gene: TRBJ1-2; v_gene: TRBV28; CDR3nt: TGTGCCAGCAGTACCTTAAGTCCTCTCCCCAACTATGGCTACACCTTC; CDR3aa: CASSTLSPLPNYGYTF
d_gene: TRBD1; abundance: many; j_gene: TRBJ2-3; v_gene: TRBV7-8; CDR3nt: TGTGCCAGCAGCTTAGCCCCCTGGGACAGGGGTGGAGATACGCAGTATTTT; CDR3aa: CASSLAPWDRGGDTQYF
d_gene: NA; abundance: NA; j_gene: TRBJ2-1; v_gene: TRBV15; CDR3nt: TGTGCCACCAGCAGAGACCCGGTCTGGGGGCGTTACAATGAGCAGTTCTTC; CDR3aa: CATSRDPVWGRYNEQFF
d_gene: NA; abundance: few; j_gene: TRBJ1-2; v_gene: TRBV6-2/TRBV6-3; CDR3nt: TGTGCCAGCAGTGACAGTAACTATGGCTACACCTTC; CDR3aa: CASSDSNYGYTF
d_gene: NA; abundance: many; j_gene: TRBJ2-1; v_gene: TRBV5-1; CDR3nt: TGCGCCAGCAGCTTGGTAACGGATTACAATGAGCAGTTCTTC; CDR3aa: CASSLVTDYNEQFF
d_gene: NA; abundance: NA; j_gene: TRBJ1-1; v_gene: TRBV18; CDR3nt: TGTGCCAGCTCCCTAGGGCAGGGTGGAGGCACTGAAGCTTTCTTT; CDR3aa: CASSLGQGGGTEAFF
d_gene: TRBD2; abundance: many; j_gene: TRBJ2-5; v_gene: TRBV29-1; CDR3nt: TGCAGCGTTGAGTTTAGCGGGGGCCAAGAGACCCAGTACTTC; CDR3aa: CSVEFSGGQETQYF
d_gene: NA; abundance: many; j_gene: TRBJ1-4; v_gene: TRBV29-1; CDR3nt: TGCAGCGTCGCGTTCGGATCAACTAATGAAAAACTGTTTTTT; CDR3aa: CSVAFGSTNEKLFF
d_gene: NA; abundance: few; j_gene: TRBJ2-7; v_gene: TRBV19; CDR3nt: TGTGCCAGTAGTACCGGGACCCTTCCCTCCTACGAGCAGTACTTC; CDR3aa: CASSTGTLPSYEQYF
d_gene: NA; abundance: many; j_gene: TRBJ2-2; v_gene: TRBV18; CDR3nt: TGTGCCAGCTCACAGCAGGAAAACACCGGGGAGCTGTTTTTT; CDR3aa: CASSQQENTGELFF
d_gene: TRBD2; abundance: few; j_gene: TRBJ2-1; v_gene: TRBV9; CDR3nt: TGTGCCAGCAGCCCCCTGGCGGGGGTGGACAATGAGCAGTTCTTC; CDR3aa: CASSPLAGVDNEQFF
d_gene: TRBD2; abundance: many; j_gene: TRBJ2-1; v_gene: TRBV12-3/TRBV12-4; CDR3nt: TGTGCCAGCAGTCTTAGCGGGGGTCACAATGAGCAGTTCTTC; CDR3aa: CASSLSGGHNEQFF
d_gene: NA; abundance: few; j_gene: TRBJ2-2; v_gene: TRBV7-2; CDR3nt: TGTGCCAGCAGCCGACAGTCTCTCGGCGTCCCCGGGGAGCTGTTTTTT; CDR3aa: CASSRQSLGVPGELFF
d_gene: NA; abundance: NA; j_gene: TRBJ1-5; v_gene: TRBV23-1; CDR3nt: TGCGCCAGCAGTGCGGACGGCAATCAGCCCCAGCATTTT; CDR3aa: CASSADGNQPQHF
d_gene: NA; abundance: few; j_gene: TRBJ2-1; v_gene: TRBV3-1; CDR3nt: TGTGCCAGCAGCCAAGTAGAGTACAATGAGCAGTTCTTC; CDR3aa: CASSQVEYNEQFF
d_gene: NA; abundance: few; j_gene: TRBJ1-2; v_gene: TRBV7-9; CDR3nt: TGTGCCAGCAGACAGGACGGTAACTATGGCTACACCTTC; CDR3aa: CASRQDGNYGYTF
d_gene: TRBD1; abundance: many; j_gene: TRBJ1-2; v_gene: TRBV7-2; CDR3nt: TGTGCCAGCAGCTTAGCGGGACAGGGGGCTGGTGGCTACACCTTC; CDR3aa: CASSLAGQGAGGYTF
d_gene: NA; abundance: NA; j_gene: TRBJ1-6; v_gene: TRBV20-1; CDR3nt: TGCAGTGCTAGACCAGGGACGGTTAATTCACCCCTCCACTTT; CDR3aa: CSARPGTVNSPLHF
d_gene: TRBD1; abundance: NA; j_gene: TRBJ2-5; v_gene: TRBV11-3; CDR3nt: TGTGCCAGCAGCCAAGCCGGACAGGGAGGAGAGACCCAGTACTTC; CDR3aa: CASSQAGQGGETQYF
d_gene: NA; abundance: many; j_gene: TRBJ2-7; v_gene: TRBV12-3/TRBV12-4; CDR3nt: TGTGCCAGCAGTTTGGGCTCGGATTACGAGCAGTACTTC; CDR3aa: CASSLGSDYEQYF
d_gene: TRBD2; abundance: NA; j_gene: TRBJ2-3; v_gene: TRBV4-1; CDR3nt: TGCGCCAGCAGCCAACCTCGACTAGCGGGGGGAACTCATACGCAGTATTTT; CDR3aa: CASSQPRLAGGTHTQYF
d_gene: NA; abundance: many; j_gene: TRBJ2-3; v_gene: TRBV24-1; CDR3nt: TGTGCCACGGGCTGGGGGCAGGGAGATACGCAGTATTTT; CDR3aa: CATGWGQGDTQYF
d_gene: NA; abundance: few; j_gene: TRBJ1-5; v_gene: TRBV6-6; CDR3nt: TGTGCCACCCGACAGGATAGCAATCAGCCCCAGCATTTT; CDR3aa: CATRQDSNQPQHF